The 14 T cell receptor beta chains given below trace back to one sample, sequenced in a study of shared clonotypes between healthy human individuals. Sequenced by immunoSEQ multiplex PCR; TCRdb stores in-frame clones only, minus some. The table has about 120,000 clones, about 70% seen once. Sequencing was performed on memory CD8+ T cells sorted from blood. Subset denoted: CD45RO+ cells pooled with CCR7-negative TemRA cells. These receptors all stem from a woman aged 25-40 years in good health.

The rearrangement uses TRBV27 and TRBJ2-7; the D gene could be TRBD1 or TRBD2 (6 bases each). This CDR3 is 15 amino acids long. CDR1 MNHEY and CDR2 SMNVEV come from the germline V gene (reference sequence). The V gene lost 6 bases and the J gene lost 7 bases, with 22 bases spanning the gap. The CDR3 DNA follows: TGTGCCAGCAGGGATGAGGGGGGCAGACGGAGGGAGCAGTACTTC. Protein: CASRDEGGRRREQYF.

The chain joins TRBV28 to TRBJ1-5, with D unresolved. The ends were cut back, 1 base at V and 4 bases at J, with 8 bases in the middle. Germline lookup yields CDR1 MDHEN and CDR2 SYDVKM. The CDR3 extends over 14 amino acids. The CDR3 here is CASSLFAGNQPQHF. The CDR3 coding sequence is TGTGCCAGCAGTTTATTTGCAGGAAATCAGCCCCAGCATTTT.

The CDR3 DNA is TGCGCCAGCAGCTTGTCGGGTTTTTGGCGGGAGGGCTACACAGATACGCAGTATTTT. This sequence encodes CASSLSGFWREGYTDTQYF. V usage is TRBV5-1 and J usage is TRBJ2-3; the match to TRBD2 covers 9 bases. The CDR3 spans 19 residues. Germline lookup yields CDR1 SGHRS and CDR2 YFSETQ. V shed 1 base, J shed 2 bases, and the junction held 14 bases outside the gene matches.

This clone was counted only a few times. This chain joins TRBV15 and TRBJ2-1, with 10 bases lining up with TRBD2. V trimming: 2 bases; J trimming: 9 bases; junction bases outside the gene matches: 4. This CDR3 spans 14 amino acids. Germline values: CDR1 LNHNV, CDR2 YYDKDF (reference sequence). CDR3 protein: CATSRTLAGREQFF. CDR3 nucleotide sequence: TGTGCCACCAGCAGAACACTAGCGGGACGTGAGCAGTTCTTC.

At least ten counts were recorded for this clone. The J gene is TRBJ2-5, the V gene TRBV28; tentative D call: TRBD2 (5 bases). This CDR3 is 12 amino acids long. Germline assignment: CDR1 MDHEN and CDR2 SYDVKM. V was clipped by 8 bases and J by 1 base, with 8 bases between them. In nucleotides, the CDR3 is TGTGCCAGCCGGGATCCCCAAGAGACCCAGTACTTC. Its translation: CASRDPQETQYF. The complete variable domain, with remaining parts taken from reference TRBV28 and TRBJ2-5, reads DVKVTQSSRYLVKRTGEKVFLECVQDMDHENMFWYRQDPGLGLRLIYFSYDVKMKEKGDIPEGYSVSREKKERFSLILESASTNQTSMYLCASRDPQETQYFGPGTRLLVL.

This clone has just a few counts. The chain recombines TRBV28 with TRBJ2-1; no clear D. The CDR3 spans 12 residues. From germline, CDR1 is MDHEN and CDR2 SYDVKM. Trimming cost V 2 bases and J 10 bases, with 9 bases left between them. Written as DNA, the CDR3 is TGTGCCAGCAGTTTAGAGTTGGTAGAGCAGTTCTTC. Its translation: CASSLELVEQFF.

V is TRBV5-1 and J is TRBJ2-7; possible D gene TRBD2, 5 bases. Germline V gene lookup returns CDR1 SGHRS and CDR2 YFSETQ. The length of the CDR3 is 14 residues. Trimming removed 0 bases at V and 6 bases at J, with 13 bases between. The CDR3 here is CASSLEVSGVEQYF. The CDR3 DNA is TGCGCCAGCAGCTTGGAGGTCAGCGGAGTCGAGCAGTACTTC.

The gene calls are TRBV27 and TRBJ2-3; D may be TRBD1 (5 bases). CDR3 length: 16 amino acids. Per germline, CDR1 MNHEY and CDR2 SMNVEV (reference sequence). V was trimmed by 5 bases and J by 1 base, leaving 16 bases between them. The CDR3 loop reads CASSPRVDPGTDTQYF. The DNA for the CDR3 is TGTGCCAGCAGTCCCAGGGTAGACCCGGGCACAGATACGCAGTATTTT.

Worth noting for this clone: The identical CDR3 is also encoded by other nucleotide sequences in the sample. The chain has TRBV19 and TRBJ2-3; D uncertain. The CDR3 is 14 amino acids. V gave up 1 base and J gave up 2 bases, with 7 bases separating them. Per germline, CDR1 LNHDA and CDR2 SQIVND (reference sequence). The CDR3 sequence: CASSIGDLTDTQYF. The CDR3 DNA reads TGTGCCAGTAGTATAGGCGACCTCACAGATACGCAGTATTTT. Supplemented by reference TRBV19 and TRBJ2-3, the full variable domain reads DGGITQSPKYLFRKEGQNVTLSCEQNLNHDAMYWYRQDPGQGLRLIYYSQIVNDFQKGDIAEGYSVSREKKESFPLTVTSAQKNPTAFYLCASSIGDLTDTQYFGPGTRLTVL.

There are a few counts of this clone. This chain joins TRBV2 and TRBJ2-7; the match to TRBD2 covers 7 bases. Germline V lookup: CDR1 SNHLY, CDR2 FYNNEI. The J segment lost 4 bases and the V segment lost 3 bases, leaving 3 bases of the junction unmatched. This CDR3 has 13 residues. The CDR3 protein is CASSDKRDYEQYF. The CDR3 nucleotides are TGTGCCAGCAGTGATAAGCGGGATTACGAGCAGTACTTC.

The V and J genes are TRBV6-6 and TRBJ1-1, with D tentatively TRBD1 (6 bases). The germline CDR1 and CDR2 sequences are MNHNY and SVGAGI (reference sequence). V was shortened by 3 bases and J by 5 bases, with 16 bases between the two germline ends. The CDR3 covers 15 residues. In DNA form, the CDR3 reads TGTGCCAGCAGTTATACTGCGGGGGGCCGGACTGAAGCTTTCTTT. It yields the protein CASSYTAGGRTEAFF.

V gene TRBV6-5 combines with J gene TRBJ1-5; D is uncertain. Germline CDR1 is MNHEY and CDR2 is SVGAGI. V was shortened by 2 bases and J by 9 bases, with 11 bases between the two germline ends. The CDR3 has 13 amino acids. CDR3 DNA: TGTGCCAGCAGTTACCTGGGTTTGGGGCCCCAGCATTTT. Amino acid sequence: CASSYLGLGPQHF.

This rearrangement joins TRBV10-2 to TRBJ1-2; D not resolved. The V end was cut by 11 bases, the J end by 6 bases, with 13 bases between. CDR1 is WSHSY and CDR2 is SAAADI in the germline V gene. There are 11 residues in the CDR3. Here the CDR3 reads CASRSGDGYTF. Here the CDR3 DNA reads TGCGCCTCTCGATCTGGGGATGGCTACACCTTC.

This chain uses TRBV14 with TRBJ2-2, with 9 bases lining up with TRBD2. The V segment lost 0 bases and the J segment 6 bases; nucleotides outside the gene matches: 8. CDR1 and CDR2 (germline): SGHDN, FVKESK. This CDR3 has 17 amino acids. CDR3 in amino acids: CASSQDRIAGVAGELFF. The DNA of the CDR3 is TGTGCCAGCAGCCAAGATCGGATAGCGGGAGTTGCCGGGGAGCTGTTTTTT.